This TCR beta chain was observed in a study of T cells in Graves' hyperthyroidism and ophthalmopathy. Regarding the study as a whole: The model forecast ophthalmopathy, anticipating it by a median about 7 months before onset. Separating ophthalmopathy from stable hyperthyroidism was achieved by a 13 V-J model.

This clonotype showed up many times. Its matching antigen is unknown. CDR1 is SNHLY and CDR2 is FYNNEI in the germline V gene. J gave up 15 bases and V 5 bases, and 9 bases lay outside the gene matches. CDR3 size: 13 residues. Uncontrolled infection, other autoimmune disease, pregnancy and lactation each barred patients from inclusion. RNA transcripts gave rise to amplified TCR beta CDR3 regions. With the HTBI primer set, the TCR CDR3 went through a first round of RT-PCR. TCRdb processed the multiplex PCR reads anew with MiXCR; each CDR3 protein has one entry. Altogether 250,000 or so distinct CDR3 sequences are present, 15% being singletons, with the ten largest covering 30% to 35%.

Sequences were obtained from blood. This chain connects TRBV2 to TRBJ2-1, with 11 positions matching TRBD1. This receptor was taken from a woman aged 50 to 60 with Graves' hyperthyroidism that later progressed to Graves' ophthalmopathy. CDR3 region: CASSRSWGQGVFF. The CDR3 DNA is TGTGCCAGCAGTAGAAGTTGGGGACAGGGGGTGTTCTTC.